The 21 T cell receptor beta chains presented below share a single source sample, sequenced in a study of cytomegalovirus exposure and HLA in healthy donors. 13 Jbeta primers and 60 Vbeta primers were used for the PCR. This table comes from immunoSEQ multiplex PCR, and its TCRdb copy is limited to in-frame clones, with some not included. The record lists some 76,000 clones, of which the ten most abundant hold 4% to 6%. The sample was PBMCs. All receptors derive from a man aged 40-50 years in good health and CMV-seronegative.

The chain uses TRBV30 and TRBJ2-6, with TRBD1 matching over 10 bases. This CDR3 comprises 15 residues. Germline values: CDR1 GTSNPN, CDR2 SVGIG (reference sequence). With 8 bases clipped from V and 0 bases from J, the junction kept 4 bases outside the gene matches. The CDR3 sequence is CAGDRGISGANVLTF. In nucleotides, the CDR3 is TGTGCCGGGGACAGGGGAATCTCTGGGGCCAACGTCCTGACTTTC. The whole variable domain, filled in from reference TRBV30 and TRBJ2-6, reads SQTIHQWPATLVQPVGSPLSLECTVEGTSNPNLYWYRQAAGRGLQLLFYSVGIGQISSEVPQNLSASRPQDRQFILSSKKLLLSDSGFYLCAGDRGISGANVLTFGAGSRLTVL.

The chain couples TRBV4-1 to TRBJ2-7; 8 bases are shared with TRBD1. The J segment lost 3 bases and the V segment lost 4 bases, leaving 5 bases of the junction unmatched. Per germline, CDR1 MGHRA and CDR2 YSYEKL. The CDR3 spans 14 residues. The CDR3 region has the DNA TGCGCCAGCAGCCTACAGACAGGGGTCTACGAGCAGTACTTC. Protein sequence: CASSLQTGVYEQYF.

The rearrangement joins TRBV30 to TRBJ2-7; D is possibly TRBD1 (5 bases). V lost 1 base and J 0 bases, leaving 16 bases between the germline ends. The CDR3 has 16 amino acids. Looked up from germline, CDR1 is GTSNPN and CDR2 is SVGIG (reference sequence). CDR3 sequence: CAWSGNVAGNSYEQYF. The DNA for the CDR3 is TGTGCCTGGAGTGGAAATGTGGCAGGGAACTCCTACGAGCAGTACTTC.

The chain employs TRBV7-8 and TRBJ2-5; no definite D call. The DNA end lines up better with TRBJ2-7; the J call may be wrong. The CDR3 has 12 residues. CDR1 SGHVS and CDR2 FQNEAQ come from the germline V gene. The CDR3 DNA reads TGTGCCAGCAGCTCCAGACAATACGAGCAGTACTTC. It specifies CASSSRQYEQYF.

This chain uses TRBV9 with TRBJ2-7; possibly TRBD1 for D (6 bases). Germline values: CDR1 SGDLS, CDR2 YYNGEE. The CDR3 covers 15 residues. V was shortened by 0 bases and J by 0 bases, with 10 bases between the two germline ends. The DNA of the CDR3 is TGTGCCAGCAGCGTAGGATCAGGGGTCTCCTACGAGCAGTACTTC. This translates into CASSVGSGVSYEQYF.

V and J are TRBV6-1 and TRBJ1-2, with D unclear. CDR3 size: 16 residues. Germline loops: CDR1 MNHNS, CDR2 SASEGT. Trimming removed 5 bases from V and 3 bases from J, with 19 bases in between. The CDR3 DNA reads TGTGCCAGCAGTCAAGGACTCATGATGGCTTACTATGGCTACACCTTC. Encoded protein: CASSQGLMMAYYGYTF.

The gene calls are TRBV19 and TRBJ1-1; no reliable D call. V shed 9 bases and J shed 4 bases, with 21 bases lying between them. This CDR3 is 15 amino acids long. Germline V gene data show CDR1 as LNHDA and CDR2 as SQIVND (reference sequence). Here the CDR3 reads CASTRAGDGGTEAFF. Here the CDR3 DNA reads TGTGCCAGCACACGAGCGGGCGACGGTGGCACTGAAGCTTTCTTT.

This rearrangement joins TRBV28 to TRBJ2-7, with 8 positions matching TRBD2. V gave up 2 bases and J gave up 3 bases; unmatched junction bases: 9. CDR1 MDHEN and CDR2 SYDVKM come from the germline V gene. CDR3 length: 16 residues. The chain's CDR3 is CASSLPPAGGDYEQYF. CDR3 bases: TGTGCCAGCAGTTTACCTCCCGCGGGGGGTGACTACGAGCAGTACTTC.

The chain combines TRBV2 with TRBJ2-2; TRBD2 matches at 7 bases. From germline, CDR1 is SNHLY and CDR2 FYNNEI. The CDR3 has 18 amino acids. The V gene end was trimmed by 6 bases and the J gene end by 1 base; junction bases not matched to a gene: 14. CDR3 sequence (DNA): TGTGCCAGCAGGCACCCCTCTAGCGGAGAAGGGAACACCGGGGAGCTGTTTTTT. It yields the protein CASRHPSSGEGNTGELFF.

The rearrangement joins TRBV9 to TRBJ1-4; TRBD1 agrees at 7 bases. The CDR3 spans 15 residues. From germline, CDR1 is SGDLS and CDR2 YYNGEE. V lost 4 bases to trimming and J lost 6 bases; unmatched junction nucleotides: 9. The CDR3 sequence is CASSISGGLYEKLFF. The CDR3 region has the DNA TGTGCCAGCAGCATATCAGGGGGGCTATATGAAAAACTGTTTTTT.

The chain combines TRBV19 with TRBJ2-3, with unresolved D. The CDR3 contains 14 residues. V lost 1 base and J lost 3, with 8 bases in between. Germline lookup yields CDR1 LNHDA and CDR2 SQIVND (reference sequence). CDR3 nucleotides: TGTGCCAGTAGTATAGGTTTAGCTACAGATACGCAGTATTTT. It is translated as CASSIGLATDTQYF.

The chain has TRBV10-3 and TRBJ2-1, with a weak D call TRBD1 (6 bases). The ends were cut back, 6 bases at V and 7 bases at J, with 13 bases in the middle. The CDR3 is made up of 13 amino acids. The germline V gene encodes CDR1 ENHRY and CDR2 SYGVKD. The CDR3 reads CAISDTGLNEQFF. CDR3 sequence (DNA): TGTGCCATCAGCGATACAGGGTTGAATGAGCAGTTCTTC.

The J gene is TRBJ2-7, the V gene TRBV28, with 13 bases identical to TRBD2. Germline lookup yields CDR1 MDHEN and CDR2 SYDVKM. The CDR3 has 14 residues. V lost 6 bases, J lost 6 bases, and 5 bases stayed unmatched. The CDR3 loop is CASSGLAGVGEQYF. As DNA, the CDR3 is TGTGCCAGCAGCGGACTAGCGGGAGTTGGCGAGCAGTACTTC.

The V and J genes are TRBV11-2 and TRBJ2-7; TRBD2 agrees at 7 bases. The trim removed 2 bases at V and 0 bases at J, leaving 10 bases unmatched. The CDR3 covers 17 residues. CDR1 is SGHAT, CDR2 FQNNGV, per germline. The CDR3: CASSLPSGRVPSYEQYF. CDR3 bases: TGTGCCAGCAGCTTACCTTCAGGGAGGGTTCCCTCCTACGAGCAGTACTTC.

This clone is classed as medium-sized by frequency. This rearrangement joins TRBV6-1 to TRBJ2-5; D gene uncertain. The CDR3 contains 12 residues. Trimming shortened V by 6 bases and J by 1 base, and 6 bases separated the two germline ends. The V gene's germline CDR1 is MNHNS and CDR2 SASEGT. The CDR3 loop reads CASRRSQETQYF. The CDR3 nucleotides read TGTGCCAGCAGGCGGTCCCAAGAGACCCAGTACTTC.

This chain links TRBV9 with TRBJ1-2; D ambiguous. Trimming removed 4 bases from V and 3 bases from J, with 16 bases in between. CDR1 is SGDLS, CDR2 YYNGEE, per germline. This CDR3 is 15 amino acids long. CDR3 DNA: TGTGCCAGCAGCCCCCTATGGGAGCGTGACTATGGCTACACCTTC. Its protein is CASSPLWERDYGYTF.

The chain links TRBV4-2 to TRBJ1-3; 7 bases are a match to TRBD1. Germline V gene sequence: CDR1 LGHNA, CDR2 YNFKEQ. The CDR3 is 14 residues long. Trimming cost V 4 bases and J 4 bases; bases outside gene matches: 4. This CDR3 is CASSPTGVGNTIYF. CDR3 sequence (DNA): TGTGCCAGCAGCCCTACAGGGGTCGGAAACACCATATATTTT.

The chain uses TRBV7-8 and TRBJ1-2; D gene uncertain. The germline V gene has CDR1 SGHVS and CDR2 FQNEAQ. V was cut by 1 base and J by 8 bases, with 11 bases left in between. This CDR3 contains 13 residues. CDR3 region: CASSLGGSVGYTF. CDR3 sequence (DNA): TGTGCCAGCAGCTTAGGAGGCTCTGTAGGCTACACCTTC. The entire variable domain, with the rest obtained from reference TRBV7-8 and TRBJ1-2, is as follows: GAGVSQSPRYKVAKRGQDVALRCDPISGHVSLFWYQQALGQGPEFLTYFQNEAQLDKSGLPSDRFFAERPEGSVSTLKIQRTQQEDSAVYLCASSLGGSVGYTFGSGTRLTVV.

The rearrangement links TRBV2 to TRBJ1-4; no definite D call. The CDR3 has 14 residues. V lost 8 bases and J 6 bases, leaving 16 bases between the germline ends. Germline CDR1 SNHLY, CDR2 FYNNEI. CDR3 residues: CASQTKVGDEKLFF. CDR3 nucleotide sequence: TGTGCCAGCCAGACTAAGGTCGGGGATGAAAAACTGTTTTTT.

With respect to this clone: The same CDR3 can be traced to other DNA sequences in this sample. The CDR3 DNA is TGTGCCAGCAGCCGGGACCGGGGAGGGCCCACTACAGATACGCAGTATTTT. It is translated as CASSRDRGGPTTDTQYF. The V and J genes are TRBV4-2 and TRBJ2-3, with 7 bases lining up with TRBD2. The V gene end was trimmed by 4 bases and the J gene end by 3 bases; junction bases not matched to a gene: 13. Germline CDR1 reads LGHNA; CDR2 reads YNFKEQ. The CDR3 is 17 residues long.

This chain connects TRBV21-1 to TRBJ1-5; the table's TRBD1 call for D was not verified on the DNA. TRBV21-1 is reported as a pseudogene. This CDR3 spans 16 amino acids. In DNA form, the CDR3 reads TGTGCCAGCAGCCAAGGGCAGGGGGCGGGTAATCAGCCCCAGCATTTT. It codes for CASSQGQGAGNQPQHF.